This T cell receptor (beta chain) was retrieved from a study of blood T cell repertoires in COVID-19. Study summary: COVID-19 samples, acute and convalescent, were from the United States, Italy and Spain. PBMCs, B-cell-depleted T cells, or T cells provided the cDNA or gDNA that made up the material.

Germline V gene data show CDR1 as SGHTA and CDR2 as FQGNSA. The CDR3 sequence is 15 residues long. The ends were cut back, 1 base at V and 2 bases at J, with 11 bases in the middle. Method: immunoSEQ multiplex PCR; TCRdb's copy keeps in-frame clones and lacks some. The sample has about 210,000 clones; about nine tenths are singletons. The source material was peripheral blood. The V gene is TRBV7-2, the J gene TRBJ1-2; a weak D match, TRBD1 (6 bases). The clonotype comes from a man in his forties with acute or convalescent COVID-19. The CDR3 DNA sequence: TGTGCCAGCAGCTTAGTTCTCGACAGGAACTATGGCTACACCTTC. This translates into CASSLVLDRNYGYTF.